These 5 T cell receptor beta chains were sequenced from one sample in a study of OX40 agonist ivuxolimab in advanced cancers. Profiling relied on immunoSEQ multiplex PCR, and the TCRdb table lists in-frame clones only, not all of them. The table has 53,000 or so clones, around 84% seen once. The sample here was CD4+ or CD8+ T cells sorted from blood, taken in a trial of the OX40 agonist ivuxolimab. These receptor sequences come from an adult with an advanced solid tumor such as melanoma, head and neck, liver or kidney cancer.

The chain has TRBV5-1 and TRBJ1-1, with 7 bases aligning to TRBD1. From germline, CDR1 is SGHRS and CDR2 YFSETQ. The J segment lost 10 bases and the V segment lost 2 bases, leaving 2 bases of the junction unmatched. The CDR3 loop spans 11 amino acids. CDR3 amino acids: CASSFQGVAFF. CDR3 DNA: TGCGCCAGCAGCTTTCAGGGGGTAGCTTTCTTT.

The gene calls are TRBV6-1 and TRBJ1-1, with no clear D. The CDR3 is 11 amino acids. The V gene lost 5 bases and the J gene lost 5 bases, with 6 bases spanning the gap. Germline CDR1 and CDR2: MNHNS and SASEGT. The CDR3 DNA follows: TGTGCCAGCAGTCCAAAAACTGAAGCTTTCTTT. It encodes CASSPKTEAFF.

The CDR3 sequence is CASSPQQGEVSTEAFF. In DNA form, the CDR3 reads TGTGCCAGCTCACCACAGCAGGGGGAGGTGAGCACTGAAGCTTTCTTT. J is TRBJ1-1 and V is TRBV18; 7 bases map to TRBD1. CDR3 length: 16 amino acids. Germline V lookup: CDR1 KGHSH, CDR2 LQKENI. V shed 1 base and J 4 bases; nucleotides not matched to a gene: 9.

A few counts support this clone. The rearrangement joins TRBV7-9 to TRBJ2-7; D not certain. The CDR3 totals 11 residues. V was cut by 4 bases and J by 2 bases, with 3 bases left in between. CDR1 SEHNR and CDR2 FQNEAQ come from the germline V gene (reference sequence). In nucleotides, the CDR3 is TGTGCCAGCAGCTCGACCTACGAGCAGTACTTC. Encoded protein: CASSSTYEQYF.

The chain employs TRBV19 and TRBJ2-1; D could derive from TRBD1 or TRBD2 (7 bases each). The CDR3 contains 15 residues. Trimming removed 4 bases from V and 5 bases from J, with 15 bases in between. Germline V gene sequence: CDR1 LNHDA, CDR2 SQIVND (reference sequence). This chain's CDR3 is CASSKGAGEHNEQFF. DNA for the CDR3: TGTGCCAGTAGTAAGGGGGCGGGAGAGCACAATGAGCAGTTCTTC.